This T cell receptor (beta chain) was observed in a study of cytomegalovirus exposure and HLA in healthy donors. PCR involved 60 Vbeta and 13 Jbeta primers. Only in-frame clones appear in the TCRdb table, and some are missing; sequencing was by immunoSEQ multiplex PCR. Seen here are approximately 150,000 clones, 80% to 90% observed once, and the top ten hold less than 15%. The ends lost 4 bases at V and 1 base at J; junction bases unmatched: 3. In germline, CDR1 is SGHNT, CDR2 YYREEE (reference sequence). The CDR3 totals 15 residues. The genes are TRBV5-4 and TRBJ2-3; 10 bases are a match to TRBD2. The specimen sequenced was PBMCs. The TCR sequence derives from a woman aged 50 to 65 in good health and CMV-seronegative. The CDR3 bases are TGTGCCAGCAGCAGCGGGGGGGCGGGCACAGATACGCAGTATTTT. Translating it yields CASSSGGAGTDTQYF.